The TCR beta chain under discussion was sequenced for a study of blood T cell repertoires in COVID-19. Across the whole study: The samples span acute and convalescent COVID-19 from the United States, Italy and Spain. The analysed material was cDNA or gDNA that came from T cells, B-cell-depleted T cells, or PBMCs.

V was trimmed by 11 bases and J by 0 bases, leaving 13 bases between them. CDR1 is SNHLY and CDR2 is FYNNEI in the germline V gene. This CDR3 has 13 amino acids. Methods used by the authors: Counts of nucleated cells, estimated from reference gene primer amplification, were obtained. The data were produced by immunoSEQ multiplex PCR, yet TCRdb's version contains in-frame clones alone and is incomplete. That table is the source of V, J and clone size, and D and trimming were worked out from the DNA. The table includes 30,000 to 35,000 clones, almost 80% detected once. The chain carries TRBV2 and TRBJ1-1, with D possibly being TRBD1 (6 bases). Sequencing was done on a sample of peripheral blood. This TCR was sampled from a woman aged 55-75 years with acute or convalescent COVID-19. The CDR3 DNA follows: TGTGCCGGGGGGGCAGACGTGAACACTGAAGCTTTCTTT. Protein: CAGGADVNTEAFF.